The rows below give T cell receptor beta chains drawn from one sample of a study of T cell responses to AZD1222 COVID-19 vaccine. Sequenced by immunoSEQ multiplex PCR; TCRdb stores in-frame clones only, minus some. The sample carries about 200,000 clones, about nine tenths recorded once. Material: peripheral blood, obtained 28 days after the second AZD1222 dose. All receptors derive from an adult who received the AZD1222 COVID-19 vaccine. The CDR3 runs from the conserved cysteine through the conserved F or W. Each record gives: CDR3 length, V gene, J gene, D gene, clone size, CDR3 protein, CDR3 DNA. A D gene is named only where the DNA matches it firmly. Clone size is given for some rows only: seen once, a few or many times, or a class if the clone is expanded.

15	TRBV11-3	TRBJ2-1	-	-	CASSLSGGAYNEQFF	TGTGCCAGCAGCTTGTCTGGTGGGGCGTACAATGAGCAGTTCTTC
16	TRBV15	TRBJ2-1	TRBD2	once	CATSRGNSGGNNEQFF	TGTGCCACCAGCAGAGGGAATAGCGGGGGGAACAATGAGCAGTTCTTC
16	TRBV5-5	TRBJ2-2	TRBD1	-	CASSLGDRENTGELFF	TGTGCCAGCAGCTTGGGGGACAGGGAGAACACCGGGGAGCTGTTTTTT
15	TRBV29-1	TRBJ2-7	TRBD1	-	CSVDNPGQGRGEQYF	TGCAGCGTTGACAACCCGGGACAGGGGAGGGGCGAGCAGTACTTC
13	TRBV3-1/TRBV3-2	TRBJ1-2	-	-	CASSQDPGVGYTF	TGTGCCAGCAGCCAAGATCCGGGGGTGGGCTACACCTTC
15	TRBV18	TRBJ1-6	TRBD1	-	CASSPTGGGNSPLHF	TGTGCCAGCTCACCCACAGGGGGCGGTAATTCACCCCTCCACTTT
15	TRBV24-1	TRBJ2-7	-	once	CATSDLFPTGYEQYF	TGTGCCACCAGTGATTTGTTTCCTACAGGCTACGAGCAGTACTTC
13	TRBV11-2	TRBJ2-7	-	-	CASSRDDRYEQYF	TGTGCCAGCAGCCGAGACGACAGATACGAGCAGTACTTC
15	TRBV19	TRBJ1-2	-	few	CASSIGRQANYGYTF	TGTGCCAGTAGTATCGGCCGACAGGCGAACTATGGCTACACCTTC
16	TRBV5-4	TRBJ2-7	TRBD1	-	CASSPNPGQGAYEQYF	TGTGCCAGCAGCCCCAACCCGGGACAGGGGGCTTACGAGCAGTACTTC
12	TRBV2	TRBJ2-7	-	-	CASSESGLEQYF	TGTGCCAGCAGTGAATCCGGGCTCGAGCAGTACTTC
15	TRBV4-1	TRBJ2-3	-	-	CASSLHGTLTDTQYF	TGCGCCAGCAGCCTTCACGGGACTCTCACAGATACGCAGTATTTT
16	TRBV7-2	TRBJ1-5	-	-	CASSLRGDRSNQPQHF	TGTGCCAGCAGCCTTAGGGGGGATCGGAGCAATCAGCCCCAGCATTTT
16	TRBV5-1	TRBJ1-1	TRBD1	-	CASSLGDRGGNTEAFF	TGCGCCAGCAGCTTGGGGGACAGGGGAGGGAACACTGAAGCTTTCTTT
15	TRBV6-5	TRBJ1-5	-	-	CASTSLGGPNQPQHF	TGTGCCAGCACCTCGCTCGGGGGCCCTAATCAGCCCCAGCATTTT
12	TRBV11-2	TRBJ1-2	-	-	CASSRQDYGYTF	TGTGCCAGCAGCAGACAGGACTATGGCTACACCTTC
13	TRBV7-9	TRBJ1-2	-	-	CASSLGGNYGYTF	TGTGCCAGCAGCTTGGGTGGGAACTATGGCTACACCTTC
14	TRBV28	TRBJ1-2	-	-	CASRDFNGVYGYTF	TGTGCCAGCAGGGACTTCAACGGGGTCTATGGCTACACCTTC
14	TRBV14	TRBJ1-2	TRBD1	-	CASSQVTGVVGYTF	TGTGCCAGCAGCCAAGTGACAGGGGTGGTTGGCTACACCTTC
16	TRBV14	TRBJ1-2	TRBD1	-	CASSQDLGTATLGYTF	TGTGCCAGCAGCCAAGATCTAGGGACAGCCACCCTGGGCTACACCTTC
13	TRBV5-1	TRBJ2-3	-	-	CASSLVWGDTQYF	TGCGCCAGCAGCTTGGTCTGGGGAGATACGCAGTATTTT
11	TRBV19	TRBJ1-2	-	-	CASNQGYGYTF	TGTGCCAGTAACCAGGGCTATGGCTACACCTTC
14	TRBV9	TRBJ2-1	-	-	CASSGRLWYNEQFF	TGTGCCAGCAGCGGTCGCCTGTGGTACAATGAGCAGTTCTTC
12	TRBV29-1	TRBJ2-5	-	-	CSVQGGQETQYF	TGCAGCGTTCAGGGGGGACAAGAGACCCAGTACTTC
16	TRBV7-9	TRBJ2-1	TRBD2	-	CASSLVGSGGYNEQFF	TGTGCCAGCAGCTTAGTAGGGAGCGGGGGCTACAATGAGCAGTTCTTC
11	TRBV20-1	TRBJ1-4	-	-	CSANRAEKLFF	TGCAGTGCTAATCGAGCTGAAAAACTGTTTTTT
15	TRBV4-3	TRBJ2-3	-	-	CASSQEGSKGDTQYF	TGCGCCAGCAGCCAAGAGGGTTCAAAGGGAGATACGCAGTATTTT
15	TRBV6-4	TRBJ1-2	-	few	CASSASLDGAYGYTF	TGTGCCAGCAGTGCCTCGTTGGACGGCGCCTATGGCTACACCTTC
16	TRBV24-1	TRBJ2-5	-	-	CATSDTPRAGRETQYF	TGTGCCACCAGTGACACCCCCCGGGCAGGGCGGGAGACCCAGTACTTC